The sample holds a few counts of the clone carrying this T cell receptor (beta chain). These data are taken from a study of neurological immune-mediated disorders. Overall study: In a group of approximately 35 multiple sclerosis patients, roughly 31 had the relapsing-remitting type and 3 had the secondary progressive type.

The authors made cDNA by 5'RACE with 10-nucleotide random UMIs. MiXCR, run by TCRdb on the 5' RACE reads, gives a single entry per CDR3 protein. The sample holds roughly 90,000 distinct CDR3 sequences, 3.5% seen once. Trimming took 0 bases from V and 0 from J, leaving 18 bases between them. The CDR3 length is 18 residues. Germline V gene data show CDR1 as MNHEY and CDR2 as SVGEGT. Sequenced input: PBMCs. V is TRBV6-2 or TRBV6-3 and J is TRBJ2-7; D is perhaps TRBD1 (6 bases). The sequence was obtained from a woman between 45 and 60 years old with multiple sclerosis. The CDR3 DNA reads as TGTGCCAGCAGTTACTCGAAGGACAGACCTCTCTTCTCCTACGAGCAGTACTTC. Translated: CASSYSKDRPLFSYEQYF.